This TCR beta chain was sequenced for a study of blood T cell repertoires in COVID-19. Study in general: In each case, the material was cDNA or gDNA derived from T cells, B-cell-depleted T cells, or PBMCs.

Germline V gives CDR1 SGHRS, CDR2 YFSETQ. The V segment lost 4 bases and the J segment 4 bases; nucleotides outside the gene matches: 10. This CDR3 spans 15 amino acids. Generated by immunoSEQ multiplex PCR, the TCRdb table keeps only in-frame clones and is missing some. Found here are about 240,000 clones, around 90% of them singletons; the top ten hold roughly 0.79%. The chain combines TRBV5-1 with TRBJ1-2, with 7 nucleotides matching TRBD1. The source material was peripheral blood. The TCR comes from a man aged 30 to 39 with COVID-19, enrolled during active disease. For the CDR3, the DNA is TGCGCCAGCAGCCCGGGGGACAGACTACTCTATGGCTACACCTTC. Translating gives CASSPGDRLLYGYTF.